These 29 T cell receptor beta chains were all obtained from the same sample, sequenced in a study of graft-versus-host responses after intestinal transplantation (dated by TCRdb to about 2021). The library was made by the immunoSEQ multiplex PCR assay. As stored in TCRdb, this immuneACCESS dataset retains in-frame rearrangements with V and J assigned. A fraction of the clones does not appear; measured against another copy, unresolved V genes explain less than half of the discrepancy, and the remainder lacks a known reason. Within this sample are some 25,000 clones, with around nine tenths of them counted one time only. Approximately 2% of the sample comes from the top ten. Sequenced material: PBMCs, taken 39 to 40 days after intestinal transplant. Receptors were obtained from a human patient who received an intestinal transplant, so some T cells may come from the graft donor.

The CDR3 bases are TGTGCCAGCAGCCCACCTCTAGCGGGAGGACCCTACGAGCAGTACTTC. Amino acids: CASSPPLAGGPYEQYF. The J gene is TRBJ2-7, the V gene TRBV7-9; 11 nucleotides agree with TRBD2. This CDR3 region has 16 residues. The germline CDR1 and CDR2 sequences are SEHNR and FQNEAQ (reference sequence). Trimming cost V 5 bases and J 2 bases; bases outside gene matches: 8.

The rearrangement uses TRBV4-1 and TRBJ2-7; D is uncertain. This CDR3 comprises 12 residues. Germline CDR1 MGHRA, CDR2 YSYEKL. Trimming removed 0 bases from V and 5 bases from J, with 5 bases in between. CDR3 DNA sequence: TGCGCCAGCAGCCAAGATAGGCACGAGCAGTACTTC. Protein sequence: CASSQDRHEQYF.

The V gene is TRBV4-1, the J gene TRBJ1-1; no reliable D call. V was clipped by 2 bases and J by 0 bases, with 28 bases between them. Germline V gene lookup returns CDR1 MGHRA and CDR2 YSYEKL. The CDR3 runs to 21 residues. The CDR3, as DNA: TGCGCCAGCAGCCAACTCAGTCCGCCGGGCATAGTCGAACGATTGAACACTGAAGCTTTCTTT. Translating it yields CASSQLSPPGIVERLNTEAFF.

The chain has TRBV5-6 and TRBJ2-5, with D maybe TRBD2 (7 bases). V was trimmed by 5 bases and J by 4 bases, leaving 15 bases between them. This CDR3 has 14 residues. Germline CDR1 and CDR2: SGHDT and YYEEEE. CDR3 DNA: TGTGCCAGCAGTCGTGGACTAGGGGGAGAGACCCAGTACTTC. Its protein is CASSRGLGGETQYF. The complete variable domain, with remaining parts taken from reference TRBV5-6 and TRBJ2-5, reads DAGVTQSPTHLIKTRGQQVTLRCSPKSGHDTVSWYQQALGQGPQFIFQYYEEEERQRGNFPDRFSGHQFPNYSSELNVNALLLGDSALYLCASSRGLGGETQYFGPGTRLLVL.

The CDR3 protein is CASSLRRGESYEQYF. DNA for the CDR3: TGTGCCAGCAGCTTACGTCGGGGTGAATCCTACGAGCAGTACTTC. The chain uses TRBV7-3 and TRBJ2-7, with D possibly TRBD2 on 5 matching bases. V lost 2 bases and J lost 1, with 12 bases in between. The CDR3 contains 15 residues. Germline V lookup: CDR1 SGHTA, CDR2 FQGTGA. The entire variable domain, with the rest obtained from reference TRBV7-3 and TRBJ2-7, is as follows: GAGVSQTPSNKVTEKGKYVELRCDPISGHTALYWYRQSLGQGPEFLIYFQGTGAADDSGLPNDRFFAVRPEGSVSTLKIQRTERGDSAVYLCASSLRRGESYEQYFGPGTRLTVT.

V usage is TRBV4-2 and J usage is TRBJ2-3; the D gene is possibly TRBD2 (6 bases). CDR3 size: 13 residues. Germline CDR1 and CDR2: LGHNA and YNFKEQ. Between the trimmed V and J ends, which lost 9 bases and 0 bases, there was a span of 10 bases. The DNA of the CDR3 is TGTGCCAGTGCGCGGGGTAGCACAGATACGCAGTATTTT. Translation: CASARGSTDTQYF.

The chain carries TRBV6-5 and TRBJ1-1; D gene ambiguous. V lost 3 bases to trimming and J lost 3 bases, with 5 bases between them. In germline, CDR1 is MNHEY, CDR2 SVGAGI. The CDR3 runs 12 residues. Here the CDR3 reads CASSYGDTEAFF. The CDR3 region has the DNA TGTGCCAGCAGTTATGGAGACACTGAAGCTTTCTTT.

This rearrangement joins TRBV19 to TRBJ2-7; D gene uncertain. Germline lookup yields CDR1 LNHDA and CDR2 SQIVND (reference sequence). Trimming stripped 0 bases from V and 4 bases from J, with 7 bases between. CDR3 length: 13 amino acids. CDR3 residues: CASSIDLAYEQYF. As DNA, the CDR3 is TGTGCCAGTAGTATAGATCTCGCTTACGAGCAGTACTTC. Variable domain in full (rest from reference TRBV19 and TRBJ2-7): DGGITQSPKYLFRKEGQNVTLSCEQNLNHDAMYWYRQDPGQGLRLIYYSQIVNDFQKGDIAEGYSVSREKKESFPLTVTSAQKNPTAFYLCASSIDLAYEQYFGPGTRLTVT.

This chain uses TRBV19 with TRBJ1-1, with 10 bases matching TRBD1. This CDR3 spans 14 amino acids. V was pared by 4 bases and J by 5 bases, with 4 bases of the junction left unmatched. Germline CDR1 reads LNHDA; CDR2 reads SQIVND (reference sequence). The CDR3 region is CASSTWTGGTEAFF. CDR3 nucleotide sequence: TGTGCCAGTAGTACTTGGACAGGGGGGACTGAAGCTTTCTTT. Drawing the rest from reference TRBV19 and TRBJ1-1, the complete variable domain is DGGITQSPKYLFRKEGQNVTLSCEQNLNHDAMYWYRQDPGQGLRLIYYSQIVNDFQKGDIAEGYSVSREKKESFPLTVTSAQKNPTAFYLCASSTWTGGTEAFFGQGTRLTVV.

V gene TRBV27 combines with J gene TRBJ2-3, with D perhaps matching TRBD1 (5 bases). Germline values: CDR1 MNHEY, CDR2 SMNVEV (reference sequence). V was clipped by 1 base and J by 2 bases, with 19 bases between them. The CDR3 length is 18 residues. DNA of the CDR3: TGTGCCAGCAGTTTATATGAACCCGTCAGGGATAACACAGATACGCAGTATTTT. Protein: CASSLYEPVRDNTDTQYF.

This clone was recorded a few times. The CDR3 here is CATSLGGTYEQYF. The DNA for the CDR3 is TGTGCCACTTCTTTGGGGGGTACCTACGAGCAGTACTTC. The chain employs TRBV28 and TRBJ2-7; maybe TRBD2 (6 bases). Germline V gene sequence: CDR1 MDHEN, CDR2 SYDVKM. Trimming stripped 10 bases from V and 2 bases from J, with 15 bases between. The CDR3 covers 13 residues.

V and J are TRBV7-8 and TRBJ2-3; 7 positions agree with TRBD2. In germline, CDR1 is SGHVS, CDR2 FQNEAQ. V lost 3 bases to trimming and J lost 0 bases; unmatched junction nucleotides: 6. This CDR3 is 16 amino acids long. DNA of the CDR3: TGTGCCAGCAGCTTCCTAGCGGAAACTAGCACAGATACGCAGTATTTT. Amino acid sequence: CASSFLAETSTDTQYF.

The J gene is TRBJ2-7, the V gene TRBV7-2; D assignment may be TRBD1 or TRBD2 (5 bases each). CDR3 length equals 14 residues. With 3 bases removed from V and 2 bases from J, the gap between germline ends came to 11 bases. Germline V CDR1 and CDR2: SGHTA, FQGNSA. As DNA, the CDR3 is TGTGCCAGCAGCTTTTGGGGGAGCCCCTACGAGCAGTACTTC. It encodes CASSFWGSPYEQYF.

V usage is TRBV28 and J usage is TRBJ1-2, with D hard to call. Trimming stripped 2 bases from V and 6 bases from J, with 16 bases between. The CDR3 runs to 15 residues. Germline assignment: CDR1 MDHEN and CDR2 SYDVKM. CDR3 loop: CASSLKTQSQDGYTF. CDR3 DNA: TGTGCCAGCAGTTTAAAGACCCAGTCTCAGGATGGCTACACCTTC.

This chain uses TRBV9 with TRBJ2-3; D tentatively fits TRBD1 or TRBD2 (5 bases each). The CDR3 sequence is 16 residues long. CDR1 and CDR2 (germline): SGDLS, YYNGEE. Trimming cost V 4 bases and J 1 base, with 16 bases left between them. CDR3 in DNA: TGTGCCAGCAGCTTCCAGGGAGTCGAGCGCACAGATACGCAGTATTTT. Protein product: CASSFQGVERTDTQYF. Full variable domain (remainder filled in from reference TRBV9 and TRBJ2-3): DSGVTQTPKHLITATGQRVTLRCSPRSGDLSVYWYQQSLDQGLQFLIQYYNGEERAKGNILERFSAQQFPDLHSELNLSSLELGDSALYFCASSFQGVERTDTQYFGPGTRLTVL.

The V call is TRBV2, the J call TRBJ2-1; TRBD1 matches at 10 bases. Germline values: CDR1 SNHLY, CDR2 FYNNEI. The V and J ends lost 3 bases and 4 bases, in that order; junction bases with no gene match: 6. The CDR3 totals 16 residues. The CDR3 DNA sequence: TGTGCCAGCAGTGACTCTCGACAGGGGGCATACAATGAGCAGTTCTTC. This gives the protein CASSDSRQGAYNEQFF.

The chain has TRBV30 and TRBJ2-7; 8 nucleotides align to TRBD2. V was clipped by 8 bases and J by 2 bases; unmatched bases: 8. CDR1 GTSNPN and CDR2 SVGIG come from the germline V gene (reference sequence). CDR3 length: 13 residues. The CDR3 is CAAVREGTYEQYF. CDR3 coding DNA: TGTGCCGCAGTACGGGAGGGCACCTACGAGCAGTACTTC.

The V gene is TRBV10-3, the J gene TRBJ2-5; D perhaps matches TRBD2 (7 bases). V was shortened by 0 bases and J by 2 bases, with 13 bases between the two germline ends. Germline CDR1 and CDR2: ENHRY and SYGVKD. The CDR3 runs to 16 residues. The chain's CDR3 is CAISESRGGTQETQYF. Here the CDR3 DNA reads TGTGCCATCAGTGAGTCACGGGGAGGGACACAAGAGACCCAGTACTTC.

The chain links TRBV25-1 to TRBJ2-1; 7 bases line up with TRBD2. The CDR3 runs 18 residues. Per the germline V gene, CDR1 is MGHDK and CDR2 is SYGVNS. With 1 base clipped from V and 7 bases from J, the junction kept 16 bases outside the gene matches. The CDR3 nucleotides are TGTGCCAGCAGTGAATGGCCGGTAGGGAGGGCCCGGAAGAATGAGCAGTTCTTC. This codes for CASSEWPVGRARKNEQFF.

The sample holds one count of this clone. The chain couples TRBV29-1 to TRBJ2-3; D possibly corresponds to TRBD2 (6 bases). Germline CDR1 reads SQVTM; CDR2 reads ANQGSEA. This CDR3 contains 13 residues. Trimming left V 7 bases short and J 2 bases short, with 13 bases between. As DNA, the CDR3 is TGCAGCGCTGTTTGGGGGGACACAGATACGCAGTATTTT. Translated, it gives CSAVWGDTDTQYF.

The J gene is TRBJ2-1, the V gene TRBV5-4, with D possibly TRBD2 on 6 matching bases. CDR3 length: 14 residues. The germline CDR1 and CDR2 sequences are SGHNT and YYREEE (reference sequence). Trimming removed 2 bases at V and 8 bases at J, with 14 bases between. CDR3 residues: CASSLRLGRHEQFF. The CDR3 bases are TGTGCCAGCAGCTTACGACTAGGGCGCCATGAGCAGTTCTTC.

This clone was seen only once. This rearrangement joins TRBV5-1 to TRBJ1-6, with TRBD1 matching over 8 bases. V trimming: 3 bases; J trimming: 4 bases; junction bases outside the gene matches: 3. This CDR3 is built from 15 residues. The germline CDR1 and CDR2 sequences are SGHRS and YFSETQ. CDR3 in DNA: TGCGCCAGCAGCTACGGACAGGGTTATAATTCACCCCTCCACTTT. This encodes CASSYGQGYNSPLHF.

The chain couples TRBV7-9 to TRBJ2-3; 9 bases match TRBD2. V was pared by 5 bases and J by 6 bases, with 9 bases of the junction left unmatched. The V gene's germline CDR1 is SEHNR and CDR2 FQNEAQ (reference sequence). This CDR3 has 15 residues. CDR3 bases: TGTGCCAGCAGCCCTTTAGCGGGAGCGTGGGATACGCAGTATTTT. The encoded protein is CASSPLAGAWDTQYF.

This chain uses TRBV5-4 with TRBJ2-1; D is possibly TRBD1 or TRBD2 (5 bases each). Germline CDR1 SGHNT, CDR2 YYREEE (reference sequence). V lost 0 bases and J 5 bases, leaving 24 bases between the germline ends. The CDR3 extends over 19 amino acids. CDR3 residues: CASSLAPTRTPTRNNEQFF. The CDR3 DNA reads as TGTGCCAGCAGCTTGGCCCCAACTAGGACACCGACACGAAACAATGAGCAGTTCTTC.

DNA of the CDR3: TGCGCCAGCAGCTTGGGTGGTAGTTCCTACAATGAGCAGTTCTTC. It translates to CASSLGGSSYNEQFF. The rearrangement joins TRBV5-1 to TRBJ2-1, with D uncertain. The V end lost 0 bases, the J end lost 1 base, and 8 bases lay between the germline ends. The CDR3 sequence is 15 residues long. Germline CDR1 is SGHRS and CDR2 is YFSETQ.

The chain carries TRBV7-9 and TRBJ2-2; 10 bases match TRBD1. The CDR3 contains 16 residues. Germline CDR1 is SEHNR and CDR2 is FQNEAQ (reference sequence). V lost 5 bases to trimming and J lost 4 bases; unmatched junction nucleotides: 7. The CDR3 loop reads CASSGDRGQGTGELFF. The CDR3 bases are TGTGCCAGCAGCGGAGACAGGGGGCAGGGCACCGGGGAGCTGTTTTTT. Based on the CDR3 plus reference TRBV7-9 and TRBJ2-2, the full variable domain is DTGVSQNPRHKITKRGQNVTFRCDPISEHNRLYWYRQTLGQGPEFLTYFQNEAQLEKSRLLSDRFSAERPKGSFSTLEIQRTEQGDSAMYLCASSGDRGQGTGELFFGEGSRLTVL.

V gene TRBV30 combines with J gene TRBJ2-1, with D possibly being TRBD2 (5 bases). This CDR3 region has 16 residues. Trimming took off 3 bases at V and 3 bases at J, with 18 bases between the two ends. CDR1 is GTSNPN and CDR2 is SVGIG in the germline V gene (reference sequence). CDR3 sequence (DNA): TGTGCCTGGAGCCAGCCGGAGAGCGGCCGCTACAATGAGCAGTTCTTC. It yields the protein CAWSQPESGRYNEQFF.

The chain links TRBV5-1 to TRBJ2-7; TRBD1 agrees at 9 bases. V trimming: 4 bases; J trimming: 3 bases; junction bases outside the gene matches: 5. The CDR3 contains 14 residues. Germline V CDR1 and CDR2: SGHRS, YFSETQ. The DNA of the CDR3 is TGCGCCAGCAGCCCCCGGGACAGGGTCTACGAGCAGTACTTC. Amino acids: CASSPRDRVYEQYF.

This clone was found once. This rearrangement joins TRBV19 to TRBJ2-1; TRBD2 aligns across 11 bases. Looked up from germline, CDR1 is LNHDA and CDR2 is SQIVND (reference sequence). The CDR3 sequence is 17 residues long. V dropped 5 bases and J dropped 2; count of bases not matched to a gene: 8. The CDR3 spells CASSPLSGRATYNEQFF. CDR3 nucleotide sequence: TGTGCCAGTAGTCCCCTTAGCGGGAGGGCCACCTACAATGAGCAGTTCTTC.